Shown below are 16 T cell receptor beta chains from a single sample sequenced in a study of prognosis after radiotherapy for stage I lung cancer. The genomic DNA TCR beta CDR3 region underwent two rounds of multiplex PCR. Round-one PCR had primers specific to each TRBV and TRBJ gene. TCRdb re-called the multiplex PCR reads with MiXCR, one entry per CDR3 protein. The sample includes over 20,000 distinct CDR3 sequences, 40% of them seen just once. The material sequenced was PBMCs, taken before or after stereotactic body radiation therapy (not recorded which). These receptors originate from a donor aged 50 or older with non-small cell lung cancer.

As concerns this clonotype: Only one base separates this from a far larger clonotype, so it likely reflects a read error. The CDR3 region is CASSYRIYNEQFF. CDR3 DNA sequence: TGTGCCAGCAGTTACAGGATATACAATGAGCAGTTCTTC. V usage is TRBV12-3 or TRBV12-4 and J usage is TRBJ2-1, with a tentative D call TRBD1 (5 bases). V dropped 4 bases and J dropped 4 bases, with 8 bases sitting between them. The CDR3 runs 13 residues.

This chain connects TRBV3-1 to TRBJ1-1; D is perhaps TRBD1 (6 bases). Germline V lookup: CDR1 LGHDT, CDR2 YNNKEL (reference sequence). CDR3 length equals 15 residues. The germline V and J ends were trimmed by 4 bases and 0 bases, with 12 bases remaining between them. The CDR3 DNA sequence: TGTGCCAGCAGCCTTGCGGGACAAATGAACACTGAAGCTTTCTTT. Its protein product is CASSLAGQMNTEAFF.

This chain connects TRBV20-1 to TRBJ1-1, with D uncertain. The germline V gene encodes CDR1 DFQATT and CDR2 SNEGSKA (reference sequence). Trimming removed 5 bases from V and 2 bases from J, with 6 bases in between. This CDR3 is built from 11 residues. The chain's CDR3 is CSAHLNTEAFF. The DNA of the CDR3 is TGCAGTGCTCACCTTAACACTGAAGCTTTCTTT.

In its sample, this clonotype was seen many times. J is TRBJ1-6 and V is TRBV4-1; 9 bases are a match to TRBD1. CDR1 and CDR2 (germline): MGHRA, YSYEKL. The CDR3 runs to 15 residues. The trim removed 3 bases at V and 7 bases at J, leaving 4 bases unmatched. CDR3 protein: CASSHPTGGNSPLHF. The CDR3 nucleotides are TGCGCCAGCAGCCACCCGACAGGGGGGAATTCACCCCTCCACTTT.

As regards this clonotype: Given a far larger clone just one base away, this is likely a sequencing read error. The chain links TRBV6-2 or TRBV6-3 to TRBJ1-4, with D hard to call. This CDR3 spans 13 amino acids. V lost 5 bases, J lost 4 bases, and 8 bases lay in between. Germline V lookup: CDR1 MNHEY, CDR2 SVGEGT. The CDR3 region is CASSVQFNEKLFF. Here the CDR3 DNA reads TGTGCCAGCAGTGTACAGTTTAATGAAAAACTGTTTTTT.

This clonotype has ten or more counts. This rearrangement joins TRBV10-3 to TRBJ2-3; D tentatively fits TRBD1 or TRBD2 (5 bases each). Between the trimmed V and J ends, which lost 5 bases and 4 bases, there was a span of 13 bases. Germline CDR1 reads ENHRY; CDR2 reads SYGVKD. This CDR3 has 14 residues. In DNA, the CDR3 is TGTGCCATCAGTTGGGGGACCCGCGCAGATACGCAGTATTTT. Amino acids: CAISWGTRADTQYF.

This clonotype was recorded many times. This sequence joins TRBV15 and TRBJ1-2; D gene uncertain. The length of the CDR3 is 14 residues. Deletions cut 0 bases from V and 4 bases from J, with 9 bases between. Looked up from germline, CDR1 is LNHNV and CDR2 is YYDKDF (reference sequence). CDR3 loop: CATSREHRPYGYTF. The CDR3 DNA reads as TGTGCCACCAGCAGAGAGCACAGACCCTATGGCTACACCTTC.

Ten or more counts support this clonotype. The chain couples TRBV6-1 to TRBJ1-2; the D is unclear. CDR3 length equals 13 residues. Germline CDR1 and CDR2: MNHNS and SASEGT. Deletions cut 2 bases from V and 7 bases from J, with 11 bases between. DNA of the CDR3: TGTGCCAGCAGTGAATTGATTATGGGTGGCTACACCTTC. Translated, it gives CASSELIMGGYTF.

This clonotype was found many times. The gene calls are TRBV10-3 and TRBJ1-1; D may be TRBD1 (6 bases). Trimming took 10 bases from V and 5 from J, leaving 14 bases between them. The length of the CDR3 is 12 residues. Germline V gene data show CDR1 as ENHRY and CDR2 as SYGVKD. CDR3 region: CATGQKGTEAFF. The CDR3 DNA reads as TGTGCCACCGGACAGAAAGGGACTGAAGCTTTCTTT.

This clonotype was seen ten or more times. The chain carries TRBV19 and TRBJ1-4, with D possibly TRBD1 on 5 matching bases. Per the germline V gene, CDR1 is LNHDA and CDR2 is SQIVND (reference sequence). V lost 3 bases and J lost 6, with 11 bases in between. The CDR3 has 14 residues. Written as DNA, the CDR3 is TGTGCCAGTAGTATTGGGGCCAACGATGAAAAACTGTTTTTT. Translating gives CASSIGANDEKLFF.

In the case of this clonotype: This likely reflects a read error, since a far larger clone is one base away. The rearrangement uses TRBV14 and TRBJ1-1; D unclear. CDR1 and CDR2 from the germline V gene are SGHDN and FVKESK. The V end lost 6 bases, the J end lost 3 bases, and 5 bases lay between the germline ends. This CDR3 has 11 residues. For the CDR3, the DNA is TGTGCCAGCAGTGGGGACACTGAAGCTTTCTTT. Residues: CASSGDTEAFF.

In its sample, this clonotype ranks as medium-sized (0.01 to 0.1%). The chain recombines TRBV6-1 with TRBJ2-2, with 9 bases lining up with TRBD2. Germline CDR1 MNHNS, CDR2 SASEGT. This CDR3 has 15 amino acids. V dropped 10 bases and J dropped 5; count of bases not matched to a gene: 11. As DNA, the CDR3 is TGTGCCATCCGAAGAGTTAGCGGGAGTACCGGGGAGCTGTTTTTT. It specifies CAIRRVSGSTGELFF.

A remark on this clonotype: A single base is all that separates this from a far larger clone, so a read error is likely. CDR3 protein: CASSNRFIRSPLHF. The CDR3 region has the DNA TGCGCCAGCAGTAACAGGTTCATACGGTCACCCCTCCACTTT. This chain links TRBV5-1 with TRBJ1-6; possible D gene TRBD1, 5 bases. With 5 bases removed from V and 10 bases from J, the gap between germline ends came to 16 bases. From germline, CDR1 is SGHRS and CDR2 YFSETQ. The CDR3 consists of 14 residues.

The chain joins TRBV2 to TRBJ2-7; D might be TRBD2 (6 bases). This CDR3 comprises 12 residues. Germline CDR1 is SNHLY and CDR2 is FYNNEI. V lost 11 bases and J lost 6, with 17 bases in between. CDR3 DNA sequence: TGTGCCGGCGGGGCAGGGAACTCCGAGCAGTACTTC. It yields the protein CAGGAGNSEQYF.

As regards this clonotype: An end of the junction does not agree with germline; a read error may underlie this. The chain links TRBV28 to TRBJ1-5, with D maybe TRBD1 (5 bases). This CDR3 contains 16 residues. The germline gives CDR1 MDHEN, CDR2 SYDVKM. This CDR3 reads CASTRGGDIGNQPKHF. CDR3 bases: TGTGCCAGCACCCGGGGGGGGGATATTGGTAATCAGCCCAAGCATTTT.

There are a few counts of this clonotype. A single base is all that separates this from a far larger clone, so a read error is likely. V is TRBV6-9 and J is TRBJ1-2; D might be TRBD1 (5 bases). The V gene's germline CDR1 is MNHGY and CDR2 SVAAGI. The CDR3 has 13 residues. V was pared by 4 bases and J by 8 bases, with 14 bases between. In DNA form, the CDR3 reads TGTGCCAGCAGTTGCGGACATAATGGGGGCTACACCTTC. Its protein is CASSCGHNGGYTF.